This T cell receptor beta chain comes out of a study of T cell repertoires in cytomegalovirus infection. Study-wide context: In the study, CMV epitopes included recently identified HLA-C-restricted and well-studied HLA-B-restricted ones. CMV infection together with matching HLA type was indicated by public TCR beta signatures.

Losses at the gene ends were 7 bases for V and 13 bases for J; bases not matched to a gene: 19. CDR1 is MNHGY, CDR2 SAAAGT, per germline. This CDR3 contains 16 residues. TCRdb ran MiXCR on the reads and lists one entry per CDR3 protein. The data contain fewer than 1,000,000 distinct CDR3 sequences, 30% to 40% of them singletons. General study points: Frequencies of public TCR beta families were cumulated, and this identified carriers of CMV plus the relevant HLA. Ex vivo, HLA-C-restricted CMV-specific TCR beta clonotypes prevailed over the rest of the response.

This clonotype was detected once. What it binds is not known. Source: cultured CD8+ T cells from PBMCs, taken from culture after CMV antigen stimulation. This TCR came from a human donor in good health (CMV status not recorded). Some clones in this sample may be carry-over from other donors' samples. This chain joins TRBV6-8 and TRBJ2-1, with 10 bases matching TRBD2. This CDR3 reads CASTEEGLAYVIGQFF. DNA of the CDR3: TGTGCCAGCACCGAAGAGGGACTAGCGTATGTTATCGGTCAGTTCTTC.